This T cell receptor (beta chain) was found in a study of T cell responses to AZD1222 COVID-19 vaccine. Study overall: Recipients boosted at about 4 weeks or about 12 weeks are pooled. Study-wide findings and caveats: Spike-specific TCRs gained breadth and depth after people received two AZD1222 doses. Among spike-specific TCRs, nearly half reportedly target unmutated variant regions. Just six AZD1222 recipients were seropositive at baseline.

The V end lost 1 base, the J end lost 1 base, and 11 bases lay between the germline ends. Per the germline V gene, CDR1 is SGDLS and CDR2 is YYNGEE. The CDR3 totals 15 residues. The data were produced by immunoSEQ multiplex PCR, yet TCRdb's version contains in-frame clones alone and is incomplete. The sample includes almost 65,000 clones, around 83% of them seen just once. With regard to this clone: Its antigen is still unknown.

The J gene is TRBJ1-1, the V gene TRBV9; D is perhaps TRBD1 (6 bases). The sequencing used peripheral blood, collected on day 0 of AZD1222 vaccination. The clonotype comes from an adult in good health. As DNA, the CDR3 is TGTGCCAGCAGCGTAATGCCGACAGGGAACACTGAAGCTTTCTTT. This codes for CASSVMPTGNTEAFF.